This entry describes one TCR beta chain. Its antigen is unknown. With the Oncomine TCR Beta short-read assay, DNA from cultured CD4+ T cells was sequenced. The source of extracted genomic DNA was cultured CD4+ T cells. Using its own MiXCR run on the PCR reads, TCRdb lists one record per CDR3 protein. Of fewer than 20,000 distinct CDR3 sequences detected, about 61% appear once; the ten largest clones hold over 8.5%. This entry comes from a study of vaccination and CD4 T cells after COVID-19. Study-wide points: Spike mono-reactivity marked 304 of 307 vaccine-specific clones in convalescent patients.

Specified treatment: approximately nine-day PBMC culture with coronavirus spike peptide pools or control peptides (ViraFEST assay). This CDR3 spans 12 amino acids. Germline V gene sequence: CDR1 MNHEY, CDR2 SVGAGI. The V end was cut by 4 bases, the J end by 6 bases, with 8 bases between. This sequence was found in a human donor who had recovered from COVID-19. V is TRBV6-5 and J is TRBJ2-3; no definite D call. Sequenced sample: CD4+ T cells from blood, cultured in vitro. The CDR3 sequence: CASSSIGDTQYF. CDR3 sequence (DNA): TGTGCCAGCAGTTCGATCGGGGATACGCAGTATTTT.